Given below is one TCR beta chain in context. Clones were read by immunoSEQ multiplex PCR, and TCRdb kept only the in-frame ones, dropping some. The sample records roughly 250,000 clones, 85% being singletons. This sample was taken from a study of blood T cell repertoires in COVID-19. CDR3 length: 15 amino acids. Germline V gives CDR1 SNHLY, CDR2 FYNNEI. The V gene lost 0 bases and the J gene lost 5 bases, with 11 bases spanning the gap. This sequence was found in a man in his forties or fifties with acute or convalescent COVID-19. This chain connects TRBV2 to TRBJ2-1, with D possibly being TRBD1 (5 bases). Sequencing used peripheral blood. CDR3 bases: TGTGCCAGCAGTGAAGCTTGGGGCCAGCACAATGAGCAGTTCTTC. Amino acid sequence: CASSEAWGQHNEQFF.